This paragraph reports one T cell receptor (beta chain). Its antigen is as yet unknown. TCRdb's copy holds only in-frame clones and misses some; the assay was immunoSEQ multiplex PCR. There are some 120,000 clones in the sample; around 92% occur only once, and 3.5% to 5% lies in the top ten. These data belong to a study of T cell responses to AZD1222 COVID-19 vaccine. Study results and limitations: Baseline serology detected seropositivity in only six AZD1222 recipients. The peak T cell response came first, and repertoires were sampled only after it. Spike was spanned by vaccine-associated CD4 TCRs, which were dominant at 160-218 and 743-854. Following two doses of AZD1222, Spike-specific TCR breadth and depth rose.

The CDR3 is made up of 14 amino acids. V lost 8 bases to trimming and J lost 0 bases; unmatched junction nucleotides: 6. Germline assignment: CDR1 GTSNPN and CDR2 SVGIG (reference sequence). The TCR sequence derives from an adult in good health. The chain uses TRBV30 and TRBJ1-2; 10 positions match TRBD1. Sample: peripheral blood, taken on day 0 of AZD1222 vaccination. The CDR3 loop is CAHAGTGANYGYTF. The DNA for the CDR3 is TGTGCCCACGCCGGGACAGGGGCTAACTATGGCTACACCTTC.